Listed below are T cell receptor beta chains from one sample, sequenced in a study of monozygotic twins with inflammatory bowel disease. TCRdb reprocessed the 5' RACE reads and stores each CDR3 protein as one record, lacking DNA. The sample totals under 200,000 distinct CDR3 sequences. The sequencing sample was made of blood. Receptors originate from a human donor with ulcerative colitis or Crohn's disease, or a healthy co-twin of an affected twin (not recorded which). Each CDR3 is given with its conserved first and last residue.

v_call	j_call	cdr3_aa
TRBV6-1	TRBJ2-1	CASPQPLTPWGNEQFF
TRBV27	TRBJ1-6	CASSKREKINSPLHF
TRBV28	TRBJ2-6	CVSTGVDRTNGANVLTF
TRBV14	TRBJ1-2	CASSQAARRAYGYTF
TRBV5-1	TRBJ2-1	CASSLGASGSNNEQFF
TRBV3-1	TRBJ2-7	CASSHPTSAPYEQYF
TRBV25-1	TRBJ1-1	CASSGGRTEAFF
TRBV28	TRBJ2-3	CASSLPLLDSGTDTQYF
TRBV7-2	TRBJ2-1	CASSLVAGFYEQFF
TRBV6-5	TRBJ2-1	CASSFSGTSEQFF
TRBV11-2	TRBJ1-2	CASSFEGMGYTF
TRBV6-5	TRBJ2-2	CASSYSSGTGAFRTGELFF
TRBV14	TRBJ2-1	CASSQFRGQTYNEQFF
TRBV27	TRBJ2-1	CASSPMGGVYNEQFF
TRBV5-6	TRBJ2-7	CASSFYRIPYEQYF
TRBV15	TRBJ2-5	CATSRDRETQYF
TRBV30	TRBJ2-3	CAWSSNWRDTQYF
TRBV28	TRBJ2-3	CASSPASGGRALNTQYF
TRBV7-9	TRBJ1-6	CASSPPPGSYNSPLHF
TRBV10-3	TRBJ2-7	CAIRQSYEQYF
TRBV7-9	TRBJ2-2	CASTLTGLTGELFF
TRBV14	TRBJ2-7	CASSLSWGGRGSYEQYF
TRBV2	TRBJ1-5	CASSEAGPLFNNQPQHF
TRBV5-1	TRBJ2-3	CASSLELADTDTQYF
TRBV19	TRBJ2-3	CASSNQREGPDTQYF
TRBV6-5	TRBJ2-7	CASSYDRGHPYEQYF
TRBV7-2	TRBJ1-2	CASSQPSQGALYGYTF
TRBV30	TRBJ1-4	CAWGRRNEKLFF
TRBV12-3/TRBV12-4	TRBJ1-5	CASSTADNQPQHF
TRBV11-2	TRBJ1-1	CASSPETGTEAFF
TRBV5-1	TRBJ2-1	CASSFSLSNEQFF
TRBV5-1	TRBJ1-4	CASSSGAGNPNEKLFF